Presented here are 27 T cell receptor beta chains from one specimen sequenced in a study of blood T cell repertoires in COVID-19. Here immunoSEQ multiplex PCR was the method, and the copy in TCRdb shows in-frame clones only, minus some. In the table there are some 200,000 clones, just over 85% of which are singletons. The sequenced sample was peripheral blood. These receptors were obtained from a man older than 75 with acute or convalescent COVID-19.

This clone was found a few times. The chain links TRBV27 to TRBJ1-5; 12 nucleotides line up with TRBD1. The J segment lost 2 bases and the V segment lost 6 bases, leaving 2 bases of the junction unmatched. Per the germline V gene, CDR1 is MNHEY and CDR2 is SMNVEV (reference sequence). The CDR3 covers 15 residues. CDR3 DNA: TGTGCCAGCAGGGGACAGGGGGCCGGCAATCAGCCCCAGCATTTT. Protein product: CASRGQGAGNQPQHF.

The V and J genes are TRBV5-4 and TRBJ1-6; 8 positions agree with TRBD1. Germline V gene lookup returns CDR1 SGHNT and CDR2 YYREEE (reference sequence). This CDR3 is 14 amino acids long. V gave up 4 bases and J gave up 10 bases; unmatched junction bases: 7. The DNA of the CDR3 is TGTGCCAGCAGCCTGGACAGGGTAGTCTCACCCCTCCACTTT. This sequence encodes CASSLDRVVSPLHF.

This clone was counted between two and nine times. The chain joins TRBV24-1 to TRBJ1-2, with a possible D match to TRBD1 (6 bases). Germline loops: CDR1 KGHDR, CDR2 SFDVKD. The CDR3 sequence is 14 residues long. Trimming left V 4 bases short and J 4 bases short, with 12 bases between. CDR3: CATSDSQGIYGYTF. The CDR3 region has the DNA TGTGCCACCAGTGACTCCCAGGGGATCTATGGCTACACCTTC.

The rearrangement joins TRBV6-5 to TRBJ2-7; 7 positions agree with TRBD2. There are 15 residues in the CDR3. Germline lookup yields CDR1 MNHEY and CDR2 SVGAGI. The trim removed 6 bases at V and 0 bases at J, leaving 8 bases unmatched. CDR3 in DNA: TGTGCCAGCAGCAAACTTGCTAGCGGCTCCTACGAGCAGTACGTC. Translated, it gives CASSKLASGSYEQYV.

V gene TRBV24-1 combines with J gene TRBJ2-1, with D possibly being TRBD1 (6 bases). V was trimmed by 2 bases and J by 3 bases, leaving 7 bases between them. Per germline, CDR1 KGHDR and CDR2 SFDVKD. There are 14 residues in the CDR3. CDR3 amino acids: CATSDYRDYNEQFF. The DNA of the CDR3 is TGTGCCACCAGTGATTACAGGGACTACAATGAGCAGTTCTTC.

V and J are TRBV7-6 and TRBJ2-7; D is possibly TRBD2 (6 bases). V lost 1 base to trimming and J lost 7 bases, with 11 bases between them. In germline, CDR1 is SGHVS, CDR2 FNYEAQ. CDR3 length: 13 amino acids. The CDR3 sequence: CASSLDRRGEQYF. The CDR3 region has the DNA TGTGCCAGCAGCTTAGATCGACGGGGGGAGCAGTACTTC.

The J gene is TRBJ1-5, the V gene TRBV3-1 (or the pseudogene TRBV3-2); D possibly corresponds to TRBD1 (6 bases). Trimming left V 2 bases short and J 7 bases short, with 12 bases between. This CDR3 is 14 amino acids long. Germline V lookup: CDR1 LGHDT, CDR2 YNNKEL (reference sequence). The DNA for the CDR3 is TGTGCCAGCAGCCAATTGGGGGCCCGGCAGCCCCAGCATTTT. Protein product: CASSQLGARQPQHF.

The V and J genes are TRBV4-2 and TRBJ1-2, with D possibly TRBD1 on 5 matching bases. Trimming pared 0 bases from V and 7 bases from J, leaving 15 bases between. Germline V gene sequence: CDR1 LGHNA, CDR2 YNFKEQ. The CDR3 sequence is 15 residues long. The CDR3 region is CASSQDGAGQGGYTF. The CDR3 coding sequence is TGTGCCAGCAGCCAAGATGGGGCAGGGCAGGGTGGCTACACCTTC.

The V and J genes are TRBV7-3 and TRBJ1-1, with D maybe TRBD1 (6 bases). Germline V gene data show CDR1 as SGHTA and CDR2 as FQGTGA. There are 14 residues in the CDR3. V was clipped by 2 bases and J by 2 bases, with 9 bases between them. The CDR3, as DNA: TGTGCCAGCAGCTTATTAGGGGGTAACACTGAAGCTTTCTTT. Translated: CASSLLGGNTEAFF.

Here the CDR3 DNA reads TGTGCCAGCGCTACAGGGGGCTTTACAGATACGCAGTATTTT. Its translation: CASATGGFTDTQYF. The V gene is TRBV27, the J gene TRBJ2-3, with 9 positions matching TRBD1. Germline V gene lookup returns CDR1 MNHEY and CDR2 SMNVEV (reference sequence). The CDR3 runs 14 residues. Trimming at V came to 8 bases and at J to 3 bases, leaving 6 bases not matched to a gene.

CDR3 in DNA: TGTGCCATCAGTGAGCCCCAGGGAAGAAGGACAGATACGCAGTATTTT. It specifies CAISEPQGRRTDTQYF. This sequence joins TRBV10-3 and TRBJ2-3, with a tentative D call TRBD1 (5 bases). CDR1 ENHRY and CDR2 SYGVKD come from the germline V gene. Trimming cost V 2 bases and J 3 bases, with 15 bases left between them. The CDR3 runs 16 residues.

This chain links TRBV7-9 with TRBJ1-5, with D tentatively TRBD1 (6 bases). The CDR3 is 16 amino acids. The V gene's germline CDR1 is SEHNR and CDR2 FQNEAQ (reference sequence). Trimming left V 1 base short and J 1 base short, with 11 bases between. CDR3 coding DNA: TGTGCCAGCAGCTTAGAGGTGGGACAAAGCAATCAGCCCCAGCATTTT. Translated: CASSLEVGQSNQPQHF.

Details on this clone: Other DNA sequences in the same sample also yield this CDR3. This sequence joins TRBV5-1 and TRBJ1-4; TRBD1 might be the D (5 bases). This CDR3 region has 15 residues. The V gene's germline CDR1 is SGHRS and CDR2 YFSETQ. V shed 0 bases and J shed 4 bases, with 10 bases lying between them. CDR3 DNA: TGCGCCAGCAGCTTGGGCCAGGGAGGTAATGAAAAACTGTTTTTT. The encoded protein is CASSLGQGGNEKLFF. The complete variable domain, with remaining parts taken from reference TRBV5-1 and TRBJ1-4, reads KAGVTQTPRYLIKTRGQQVTLSCSPISGHRSVSWYQQTPGQGLQFLFEYFSETQRNKGNFPGRFSGRQFSNSRSEMNVSTLELGDSALYLCASSLGQGGNEKLFFGSGTQLSVL.

CDR3 amino acids: CAISKLAGAAYEQYF. The CDR3 DNA reads TGTGCCATCAGTAAACTAGCGGGGGCGGCCTACGAGCAGTACTTC. The genes are TRBV10-3 and TRBJ2-7; 11 nucleotides match TRBD2. CDR1 and CDR2 from the germline V gene are ENHRY and SYGVKD. V trimming: 5 bases; J trimming: 2 bases; junction bases outside the gene matches: 5. This CDR3 has 15 amino acids.

V is TRBV7-3 and J is TRBJ2-3, with D maybe TRBD2 (6 bases). CDR3 size: 15 residues. The germline CDR1 and CDR2 sequences are SGHTA and FQGTGA. Trimming cost V 5 bases and J 2 bases, with 14 bases left between them. CDR3 amino acids: CASSRAGLYTDTQYF. The CDR3 nucleotides read TGTGCCAGCAGCCGCGCGGGACTGTACACAGATACGCAGTATTTT.

This chain joins TRBV7-2 and TRBJ2-4, with TRBD2 identical over 12 bases. Germline values: CDR1 SGHTA, CDR2 FQGNSA. Trimming took 2 bases from V and 5 from J; bases not matched to a gene: 4. The CDR3 has 16 residues. CDR3 in amino acids: CASSLYGLAGQNIQYF. The CDR3 DNA follows: TGTGCCAGCAGCTTATACGGACTAGCGGGACAAAACATTCAGTACTTC.

The chain carries TRBV12-5 and TRBJ2-2; weak D call: TRBD2 (5 bases). V dropped 0 bases and J dropped 5 bases, with 16 bases sitting between them. In germline, CDR1 is LGHNT, CDR2 FRNRAP. The CDR3 is 17 amino acids. CDR3 sequence reads: CASGLVHSGGWTGELFF. CDR3 bases: TGTGCTAGTGGTTTGGTACACTCGGGCGGGTGGACCGGGGAGCTGTTTTTT.

This sequence joins TRBV4-2 and TRBJ2-1; a possible D gene is TRBD2 (5 bases). This CDR3 is 13 amino acids long. In germline, CDR1 is LGHNA, CDR2 YNFKEQ. Deletions cut 1 base from V and 12 bases from J, with 13 bases between. Here the CDR3 DNA reads TGTGCCAGCAGCCAAGCGGGCAGCGAGGGGCAGTTCTTC. Amino acid sequence: CASSQAGSEGQFF.

The V gene is TRBV5-1, the J gene TRBJ2-3, with TRBD1 matching over 10 bases. The CDR3 is made up of 14 amino acids. Germline CDR1 reads SGHRS; CDR2 reads YFSETQ. V shed 2 bases, J shed 6 bases, and the junction held 3 bases outside the gene matches. The CDR3 spells CASSLRTGGDTQYF. CDR3 DNA: TGCGCCAGCAGCTTAAGGACAGGGGGTGATACGCAGTATTTT.

The J gene is TRBJ2-5, the V gene TRBV5-1, with D tentatively TRBD2 (5 bases). Germline-derived CDR1 and CDR2 are SGHRS and YFSETQ. This CDR3 region has 15 residues. Trimming removed 3 bases from V and 4 bases from J, with 16 bases in between. CDR3 nucleotide sequence: TGCGCCAGCAGCTACGTAGCGAGTGTGGGAGAGACCCAGTACTTC. Translation gives CASSYVASVGETQYF.

The chain has TRBV5-1 and TRBJ2-7, with 11 bases fitting TRBD2. There are 16 residues in the CDR3. CDR1 is SGHRS, CDR2 YFSETQ, per germline. V shed 5 bases, J shed 0 bases, and the junction held 7 bases outside the gene matches. The CDR3 loop is CASRISGLAASYEQYF. CDR3 nucleotide sequence: TGCGCCAGCAGGATTTCGGGACTAGCGGCCTCCTACGAGCAGTACTTC.

The CDR3 loop is CASSLGGRNTGELFF. Written as DNA, the CDR3 is TGTGCCAGCAGCTTAGGAGGGAGGAACACCGGGGAGCTGTTTTTT. This chain uses TRBV7-6 with TRBJ2-2; D is possibly TRBD2 (5 bases). The CDR3 runs 15 residues. V shed 1 base and J shed 1 base, with 7 bases lying between them. Germline V gene sequence: CDR1 SGHVS, CDR2 FNYEAQ.

J is TRBJ2-7 and V is TRBV7-8, with a weak D call TRBD2 (6 bases). V was shortened by 1 base and J by 4 bases, with 11 bases between the two germline ends. Germline V CDR1 and CDR2: SGHVS, FQNEAQ. The CDR3 loop spans 14 amino acids. The chain's CDR3 is CASSLGGAGYEQYV. The DNA of the CDR3 is TGTGCCAGCAGCTTAGGAGGGGCGGGGTACGAGCAGTACGTC.

The CDR3 DNA sequence: TGTGCCAGCAGCCCCTACCGGGGAGGGAACACTGAAGCTTTCTTT. This sequence encodes CASSPYRGGNTEAFF. The genes are TRBV11-3 and TRBJ1-1, with unresolved D. CDR3 length equals 15 residues. CDR1 is SGHNT, CDR2 YENEEA, per germline. V lost 5 bases and J 1 base, leaving 14 bases between the germline ends.

In its sample, this clone was seen once. The chain has TRBV19 and TRBJ2-1; TRBD2 aligns across 11 bases. Germline CDR1 LNHDA, CDR2 SQIVND (reference sequence). The CDR3 extends over 15 amino acids. V shed 4 bases, J shed 9 bases, and the junction held 8 bases outside the gene matches. The CDR3 nucleotides are TGTGCCAGTAGTAGGCTAGCGGGAGGCCCACTTGAGCAGTTCTTC. This encodes CASSRLAGGPLEQFF.

A single count supports this clone. This sequence joins TRBV5-8 and TRBJ2-2, with D unresolved. The CDR3 sequence is 14 residues long. V was shortened by 2 bases and J by 4 bases, with 9 bases between the two germline ends. Germline CDR1 is SGHTS and CDR2 is YDEGEE. In DNA, the CDR3 is TGTGCCAGCAGCTTCATAACGGGCACCGGGGAGCTGTTTTTT. The encoded protein is CASSFITGTGELFF. Together with reference TRBV5-8 and TRBJ2-2, the CDR3 gives the full variable domain: EAGVTQSPTHLIKTRGQQATLRCSPISGHTSVYWYQQALGLGLQFLLWYDEGEERNRGNFPPRFSGRQFPNYSSELNVNALELEDSALYLCASSFITGTGELFFGEGSRLTVL.

V is TRBV29-1 and J is TRBJ2-1, with 7 positions matching TRBD2. CDR1 and CDR2 from the germline V gene are SQVTM and ANQGSEA. CDR3 length: 13 residues. Losses at the gene ends were 7 bases for V and 1 base for J; bases not matched to a gene: 4. CDR3 nucleotides: TGCAGCGGTCGGACTAGTTCCTACAATGAGCAGTTCTTC. It is translated as CSGRTSSYNEQFF.